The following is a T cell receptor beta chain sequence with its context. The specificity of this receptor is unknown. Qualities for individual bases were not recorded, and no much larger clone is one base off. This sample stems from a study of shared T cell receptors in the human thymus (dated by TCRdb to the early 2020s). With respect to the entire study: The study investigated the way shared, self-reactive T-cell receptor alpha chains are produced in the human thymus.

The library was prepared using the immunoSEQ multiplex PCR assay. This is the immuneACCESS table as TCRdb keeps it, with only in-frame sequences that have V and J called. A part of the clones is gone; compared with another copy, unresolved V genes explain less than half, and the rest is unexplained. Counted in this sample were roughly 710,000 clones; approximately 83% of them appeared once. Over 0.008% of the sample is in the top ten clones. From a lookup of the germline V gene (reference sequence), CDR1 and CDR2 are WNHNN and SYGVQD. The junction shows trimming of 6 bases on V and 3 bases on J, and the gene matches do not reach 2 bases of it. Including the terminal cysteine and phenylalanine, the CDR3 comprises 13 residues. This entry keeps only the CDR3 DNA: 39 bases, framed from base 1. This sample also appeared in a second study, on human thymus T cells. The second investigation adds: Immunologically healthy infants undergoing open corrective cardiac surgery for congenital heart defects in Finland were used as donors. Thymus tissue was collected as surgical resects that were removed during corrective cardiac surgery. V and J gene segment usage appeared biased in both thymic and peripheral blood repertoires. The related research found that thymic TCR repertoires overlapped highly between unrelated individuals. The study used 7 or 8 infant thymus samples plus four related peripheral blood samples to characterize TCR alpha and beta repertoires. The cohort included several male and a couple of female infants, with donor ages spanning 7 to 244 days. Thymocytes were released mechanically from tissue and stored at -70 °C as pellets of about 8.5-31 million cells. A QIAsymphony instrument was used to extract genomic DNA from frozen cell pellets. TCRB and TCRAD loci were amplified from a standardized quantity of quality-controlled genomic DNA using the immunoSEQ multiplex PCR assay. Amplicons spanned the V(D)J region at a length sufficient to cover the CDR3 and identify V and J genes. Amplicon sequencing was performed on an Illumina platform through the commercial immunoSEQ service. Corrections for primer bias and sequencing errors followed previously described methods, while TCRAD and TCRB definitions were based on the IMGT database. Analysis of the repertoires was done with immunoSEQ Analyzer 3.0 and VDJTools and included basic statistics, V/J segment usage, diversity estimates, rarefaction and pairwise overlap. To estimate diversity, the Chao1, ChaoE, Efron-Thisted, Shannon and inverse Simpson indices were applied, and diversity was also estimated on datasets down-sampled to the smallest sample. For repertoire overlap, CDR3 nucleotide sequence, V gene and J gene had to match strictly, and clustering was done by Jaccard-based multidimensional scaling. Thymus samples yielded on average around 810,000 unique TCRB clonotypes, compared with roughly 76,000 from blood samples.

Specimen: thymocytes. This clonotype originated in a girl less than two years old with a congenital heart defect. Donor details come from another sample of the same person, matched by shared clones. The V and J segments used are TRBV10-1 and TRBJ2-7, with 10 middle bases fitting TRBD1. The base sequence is TGCGCCAGCAGCTGGGACAGGGGCTACGAGCAGTACTTC. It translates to CASSWDRGYEQYF.